In its sample, the clone carrying this TCR beta chain was seen a few times. Antigen: not known. MiXCR was run by TCRdb on the 5' RACE reads, yielding one entry per CDR3 protein. The sample consists of roughly 51,000 distinct CDR3 sequences, about 7.8% of them appearing once. These data are taken from a study of early T cells in non-severe SARS-CoV-2 infection. Findings and limits, study-wide: Comparison of clonotypes with VDJdb favored anti-spike CD8 responses while missing private and CD4 specificities.

V was shortened by 1 base and J by 2 bases, with 14 bases between the two germline ends. CDR1 LGHDT and CDR2 YNNKEL come from the germline V gene (reference sequence). The CDR3 has 16 amino acids. The V and J genes are TRBV3-1 and TRBJ1-2; D unresolved. The sequence derives from an adult who was a healthcare worker with PCR-confirmed SARS-CoV-2 infection or an uninfected control (not recorded which). Sequencing input: whole blood. The CDR3 is CASSQGGGGHNYGYTF. CDR3 bases: TGTGCCAGCAGCCAAGGGGGAGGCGGGCACAACTATGGCTACACCTTC.